This T cell receptor (beta chain) was recovered during a study of vaccination and CD4 T cells after COVID-19. Overall study context: Samples were taken after vaccination, a median of approximately 72 days after dose two, with a range of 14 to 241.

Cultured CD4+ T-cell DNA underwent Oncomine TCR Beta short-read sequencing. The authors extracted genomic DNA from cultured CD4+ T cells. TCRdb recomputed calls from the PCR reads with MiXCR, one row per CDR3 protein. There are about 6,800 distinct CDR3 sequences in the sample; 73% occur only once, and 15% to 20% lies in the top ten. The sample's treatment: roughly ten-day PBMC culture with coronavirus spike peptide pools or control peptides (ViraFEST assay). Culture proceeded for approximately ten days, and CD4+ T cells were then isolated by negative selection. Looked up from germline, CDR1 is SGHTA and CDR2 is FQGNSA. V shed 0 bases and J shed 0 bases, with 11 bases lying between them. The CDR3 runs 16 residues. Points from the study as a whole: Relatively few convalescent patients were studied, without early post-infection timepoints.

With regard to this clonotype: Its specificity is not known.

This sequence was found in a human donor who had recovered from COVID-19. The chain combines TRBV7-2 with TRBJ1-2; D not resolved. Sequenced: CD4+ T cells from blood, cultured in vitro. CDR3 residues: CASSLARSFANYGYTF. As DNA, the CDR3 is TGTGCCAGCAGCTTAGCTAGGTCATTCGCTAACTATGGCTACACCTTC.